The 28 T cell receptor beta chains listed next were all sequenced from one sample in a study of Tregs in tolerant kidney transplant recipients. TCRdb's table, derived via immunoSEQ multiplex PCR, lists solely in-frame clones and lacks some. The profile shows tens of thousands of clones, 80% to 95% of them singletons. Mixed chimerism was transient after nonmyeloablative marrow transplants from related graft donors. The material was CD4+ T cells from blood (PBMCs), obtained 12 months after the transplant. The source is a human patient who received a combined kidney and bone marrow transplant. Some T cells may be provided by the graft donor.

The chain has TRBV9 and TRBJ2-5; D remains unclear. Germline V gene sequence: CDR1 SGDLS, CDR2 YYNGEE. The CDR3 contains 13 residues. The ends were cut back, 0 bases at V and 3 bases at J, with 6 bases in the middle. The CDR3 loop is CASSVAPEETQYF. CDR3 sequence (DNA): TGTGCCAGCAGCGTAGCTCCGGAAGAGACCCAGTACTTC.

The CDR3 sequence: CASRSAQGALGNTIYF. The CDR3 nucleotides read TGTGCCAGCAGGTCTGCTCAGGGGGCGCTGGGAAACACCATATATTTT. The chain is built from TRBV21-1 and TRBJ1-3; TRBD1 was called by the table and not checked on the DNA. TRBV21-1 is noted as a pseudogene. The CDR3 runs 16 residues.

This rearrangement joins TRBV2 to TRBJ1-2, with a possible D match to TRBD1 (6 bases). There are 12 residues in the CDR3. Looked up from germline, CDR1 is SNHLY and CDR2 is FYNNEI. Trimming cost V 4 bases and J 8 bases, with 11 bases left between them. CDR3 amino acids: CASSAQGFGYTF. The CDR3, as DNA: TGTGCCAGCAGTGCACAGGGTTTCGGCTACACCTTC.

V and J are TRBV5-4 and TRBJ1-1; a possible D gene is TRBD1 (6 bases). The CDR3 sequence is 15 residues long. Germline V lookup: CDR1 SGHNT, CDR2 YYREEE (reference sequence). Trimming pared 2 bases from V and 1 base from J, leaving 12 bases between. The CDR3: CASSFPGEGNTEAFF. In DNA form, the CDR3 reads TGTGCCAGCAGCTTCCCAGGGGAGGGGAACACTGAAGCTTTCTTT.

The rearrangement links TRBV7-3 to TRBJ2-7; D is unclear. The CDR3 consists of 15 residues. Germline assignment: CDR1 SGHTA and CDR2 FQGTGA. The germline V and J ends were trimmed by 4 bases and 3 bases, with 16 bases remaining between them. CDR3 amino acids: CASSCTMRPHYEQYF. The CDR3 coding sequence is TGTGCCAGCAGCTGTACCATGAGGCCGCACTACGAGCAGTACTTC. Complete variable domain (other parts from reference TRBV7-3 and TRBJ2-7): GAGVSQTPSNKVTEKGKYVELRCDPISGHTALYWYRQSLGQGPEFLIYFQGTGAADDSGLPNDRFFAVRPEGSVSTLKIQRTERGDSAVYLCASSCTMRPHYEQYFGPGTRLTVT.

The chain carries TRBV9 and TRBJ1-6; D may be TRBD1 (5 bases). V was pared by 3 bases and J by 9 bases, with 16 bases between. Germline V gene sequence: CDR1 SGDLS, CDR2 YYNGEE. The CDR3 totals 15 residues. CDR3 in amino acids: CASSERGFIGSPLHF. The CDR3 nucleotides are TGTGCCAGCAGCGAAAGGGGCTTCATAGGTTCACCCCTCCACTTT.

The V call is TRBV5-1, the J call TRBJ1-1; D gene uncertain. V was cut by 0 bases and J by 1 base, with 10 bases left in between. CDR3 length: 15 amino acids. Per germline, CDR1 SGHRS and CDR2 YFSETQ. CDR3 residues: CASSLELRANTEAFF. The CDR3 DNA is TGCGCCAGCAGCTTGGAGCTGCGGGCGAACACTGAAGCTTTCTTT.

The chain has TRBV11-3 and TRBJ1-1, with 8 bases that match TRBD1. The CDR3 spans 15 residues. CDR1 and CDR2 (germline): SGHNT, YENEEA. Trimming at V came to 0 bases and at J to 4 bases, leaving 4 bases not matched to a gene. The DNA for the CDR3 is TGTGCCAGCAGCTTAGATCAGGGGGCGGGCACTGAAGCTTTCTTT. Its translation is CASSLDQGAGTEAFF. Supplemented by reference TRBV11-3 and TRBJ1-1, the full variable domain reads EAGVVQSPRYKIIEKKQPVAFWCNPISGHNTLYWYLQNLGQGPELLIRYENEEAVDDSQLPKDRFSAERLKGVDSTLKIQPAELGDSAVYLCASSLDQGAGTEAFFGQGTRLTVV.

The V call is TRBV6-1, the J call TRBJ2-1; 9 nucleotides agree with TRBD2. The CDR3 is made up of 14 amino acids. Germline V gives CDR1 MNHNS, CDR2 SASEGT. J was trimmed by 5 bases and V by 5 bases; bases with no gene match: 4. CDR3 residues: CASSLAGANNEQFF. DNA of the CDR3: TGTGCCAGCAGTTTAGCGGGAGCGAACAATGAGCAGTTCTTC.

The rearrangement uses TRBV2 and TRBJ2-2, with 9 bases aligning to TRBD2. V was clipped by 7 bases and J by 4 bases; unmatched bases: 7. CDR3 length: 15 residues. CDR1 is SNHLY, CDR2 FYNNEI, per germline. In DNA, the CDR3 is TGTGCCAGCACCCAAGAGCGGGGGGTCACCGGGGAGCTGTTTTTT. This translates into CASTQERGVTGELFF.

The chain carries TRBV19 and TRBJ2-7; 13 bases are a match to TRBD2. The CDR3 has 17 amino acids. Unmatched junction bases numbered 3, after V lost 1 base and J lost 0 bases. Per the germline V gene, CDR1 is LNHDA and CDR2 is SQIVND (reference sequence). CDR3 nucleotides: TGTGCCAGTAGTATAGGACTAGCGGGAGGAATCTCCTACGAGCAGTACTTC. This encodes CASSIGLAGGISYEQYF.

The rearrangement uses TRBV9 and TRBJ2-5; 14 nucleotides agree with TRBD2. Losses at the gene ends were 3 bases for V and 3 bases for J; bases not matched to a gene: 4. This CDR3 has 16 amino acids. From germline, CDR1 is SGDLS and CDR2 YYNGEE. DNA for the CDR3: TGTGCCAGCAGCGCCCAGGGACTAGCGGGGGAAGAGACCCAGTACTTC. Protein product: CASSAQGLAGEETQYF.

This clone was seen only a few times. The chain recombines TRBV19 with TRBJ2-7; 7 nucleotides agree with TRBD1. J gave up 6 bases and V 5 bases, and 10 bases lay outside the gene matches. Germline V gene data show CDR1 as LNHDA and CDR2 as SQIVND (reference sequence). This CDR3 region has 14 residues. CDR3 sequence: CASSVSQGVGEQYF. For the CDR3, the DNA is TGTGCCAGTAGTGTTTCGCAGGGGGTTGGCGAGCAGTACTTC.

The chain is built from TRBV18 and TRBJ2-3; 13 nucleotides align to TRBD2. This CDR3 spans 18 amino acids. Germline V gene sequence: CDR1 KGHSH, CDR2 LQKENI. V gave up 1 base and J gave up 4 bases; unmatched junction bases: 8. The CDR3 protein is CASSPQLLAGGPADTQYF. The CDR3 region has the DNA TGTGCCAGCTCACCACAGTTACTAGCGGGGGGGCCGGCAGATACGCAGTATTTT.

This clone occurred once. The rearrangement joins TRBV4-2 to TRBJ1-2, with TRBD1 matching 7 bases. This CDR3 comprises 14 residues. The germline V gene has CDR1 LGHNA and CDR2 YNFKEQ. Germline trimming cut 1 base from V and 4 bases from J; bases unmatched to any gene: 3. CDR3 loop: CASSQGGTAYGYTF. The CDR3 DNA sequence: TGTGCCAGCAGCCAAGGCGGGACAGCCTATGGCTACACCTTC.

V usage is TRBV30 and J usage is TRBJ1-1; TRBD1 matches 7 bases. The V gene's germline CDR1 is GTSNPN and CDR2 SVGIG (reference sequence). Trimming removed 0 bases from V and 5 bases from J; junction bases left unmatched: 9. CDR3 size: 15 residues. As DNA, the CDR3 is TGTGCCTGGAGTGTCCCCCGGACAGGTGGAACTGAAGCTTTCTTT. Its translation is CAWSVPRTGGTEAFF.

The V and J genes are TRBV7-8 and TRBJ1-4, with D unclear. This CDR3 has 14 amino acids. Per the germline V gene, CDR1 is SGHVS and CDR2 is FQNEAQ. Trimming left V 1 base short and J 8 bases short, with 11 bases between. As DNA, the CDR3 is TGTGCCAGCAGCTTAGATCACGCGAAGGAAAAACTGTTTTTT. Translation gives CASSLDHAKEKLFF.

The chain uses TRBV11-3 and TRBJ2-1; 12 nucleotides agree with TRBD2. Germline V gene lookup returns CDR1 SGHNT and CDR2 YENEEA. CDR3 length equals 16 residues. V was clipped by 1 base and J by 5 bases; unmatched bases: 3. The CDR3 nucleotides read TGTGCCAGCAGCTTAGTGCTAGCGGGGGGGAACAATGAGCAGTTCTTC. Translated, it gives CASSLVLAGGNNEQFF. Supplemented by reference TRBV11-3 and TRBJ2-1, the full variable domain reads EAGVVQSPRYKIIEKKQPVAFWCNPISGHNTLYWYLQNLGQGPELLIRYENEEAVDDSQLPKDRFSAERLKGVDSTLKIQPAELGDSAVYLCASSLVLAGGNNEQFFGPGTRLTVL.

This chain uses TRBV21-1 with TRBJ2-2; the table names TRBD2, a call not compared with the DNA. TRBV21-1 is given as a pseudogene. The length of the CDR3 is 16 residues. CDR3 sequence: CASMTERGVITGELFF. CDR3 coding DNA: TGTGCCAGCATGACGGAGCGGGGGGTTATCACCGGGGAGCTGTTTTTT.

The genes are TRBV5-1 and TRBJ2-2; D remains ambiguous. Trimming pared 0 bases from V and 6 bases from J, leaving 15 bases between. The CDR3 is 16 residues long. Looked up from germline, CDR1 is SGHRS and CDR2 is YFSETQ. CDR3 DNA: TGCGCCAGCAGCTTGGAGAGTTCTTTGTCGGCCGGGGAGCTGTTTTTT. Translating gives CASSLESSLSAGELFF.

In DNA form, the CDR3 reads TGTGCCAGCAGTCCCCGGACAGGGAGCTCCTACGAGCAGTACTTC. This sequence encodes CASSPRTGSSYEQYF. The chain joins TRBV6-1 to TRBJ2-7; 8 nucleotides align to TRBD1. CDR3 length equals 15 residues. V trimming: 5 bases; J trimming: 0 bases; junction bases outside the gene matches: 6. Per germline, CDR1 MNHNS and CDR2 SASEGT.

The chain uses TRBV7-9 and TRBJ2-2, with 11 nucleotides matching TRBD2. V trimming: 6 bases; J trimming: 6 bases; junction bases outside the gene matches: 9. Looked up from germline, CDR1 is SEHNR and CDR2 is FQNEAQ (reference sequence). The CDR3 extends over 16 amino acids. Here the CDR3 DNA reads TGTGCCAGCAGGGTACTAGCGGGAGCGAAGCCCGGGGAGCTGTTTTTT. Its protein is CASRVLAGAKPGELFF.

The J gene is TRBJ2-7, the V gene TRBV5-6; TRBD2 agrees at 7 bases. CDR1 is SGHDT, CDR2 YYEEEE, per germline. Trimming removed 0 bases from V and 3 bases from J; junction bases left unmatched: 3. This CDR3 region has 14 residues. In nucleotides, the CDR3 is TGTGCCAGCAGCTTGGGCCTAGCGGACTACGAGCAGTACTTC. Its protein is CASSLGLADYEQYF.

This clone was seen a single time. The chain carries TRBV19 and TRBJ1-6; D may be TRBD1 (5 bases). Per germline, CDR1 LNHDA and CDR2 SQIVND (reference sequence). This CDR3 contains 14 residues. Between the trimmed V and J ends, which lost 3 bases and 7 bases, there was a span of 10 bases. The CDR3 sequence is CASSIRVTNSPLHF. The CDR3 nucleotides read TGTGCCAGTAGTATCAGGGTAACGAATTCACCCCTCCACTTT.

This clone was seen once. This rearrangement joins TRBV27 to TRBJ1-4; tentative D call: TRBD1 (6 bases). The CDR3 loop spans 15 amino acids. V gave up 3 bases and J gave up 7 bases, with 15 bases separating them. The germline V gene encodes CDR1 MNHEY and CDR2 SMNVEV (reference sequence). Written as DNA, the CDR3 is TGTGCCAGCAGTTTGTTTGGGGGCACGGGTGAAAAACTGTTTTTT. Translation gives CASSLFGGTGEKLFF.

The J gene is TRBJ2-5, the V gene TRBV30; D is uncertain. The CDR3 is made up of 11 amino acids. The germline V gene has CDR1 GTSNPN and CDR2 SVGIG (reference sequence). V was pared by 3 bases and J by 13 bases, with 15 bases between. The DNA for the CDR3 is TGTGCCTGGAGCAGTTTCCAGCGACCGTACTTC. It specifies CAWSSFQRPYF.

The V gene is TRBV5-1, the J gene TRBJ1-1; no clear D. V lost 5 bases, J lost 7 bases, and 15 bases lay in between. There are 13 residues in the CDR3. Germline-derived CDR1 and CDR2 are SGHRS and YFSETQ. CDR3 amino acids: CASRRGDFYEAFF. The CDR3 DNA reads TGCGCCAGCAGGAGAGGAGATTTTTATGAAGCTTTCTTT. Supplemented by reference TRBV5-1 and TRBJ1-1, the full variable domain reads KAGVTQTPRYLIKTRGQQVTLSCSPISGHRSVSWYQQTPGQGLQFLFEYFSETQRNKGNFPGRFSGRQFSNSRSEMNVSTLELGDSALYLCASRRGDFYEAFFGQGTRLTVV.

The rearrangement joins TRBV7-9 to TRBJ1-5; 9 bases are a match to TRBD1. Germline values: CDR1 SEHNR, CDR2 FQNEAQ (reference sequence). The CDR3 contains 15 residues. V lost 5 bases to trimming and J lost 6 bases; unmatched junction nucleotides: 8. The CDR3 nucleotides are TGTGCCAGCAGCCTCACAGGGGGCGCAGGTCAGCCCCAGCATTTT. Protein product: CASSLTGGAGQPQHF.